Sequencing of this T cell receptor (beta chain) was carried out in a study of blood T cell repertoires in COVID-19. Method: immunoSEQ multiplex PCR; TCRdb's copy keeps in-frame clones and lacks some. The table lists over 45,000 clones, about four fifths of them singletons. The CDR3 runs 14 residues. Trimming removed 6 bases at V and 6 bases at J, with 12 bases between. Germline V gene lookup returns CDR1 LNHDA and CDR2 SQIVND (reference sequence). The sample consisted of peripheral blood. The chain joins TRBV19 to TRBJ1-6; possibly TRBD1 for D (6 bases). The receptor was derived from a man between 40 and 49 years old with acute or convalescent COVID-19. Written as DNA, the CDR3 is TGTGCCAGTAGAGAAGGACAGAGTAATTCACCCCTCCACTTT. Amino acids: CASREGQSNSPLHF.